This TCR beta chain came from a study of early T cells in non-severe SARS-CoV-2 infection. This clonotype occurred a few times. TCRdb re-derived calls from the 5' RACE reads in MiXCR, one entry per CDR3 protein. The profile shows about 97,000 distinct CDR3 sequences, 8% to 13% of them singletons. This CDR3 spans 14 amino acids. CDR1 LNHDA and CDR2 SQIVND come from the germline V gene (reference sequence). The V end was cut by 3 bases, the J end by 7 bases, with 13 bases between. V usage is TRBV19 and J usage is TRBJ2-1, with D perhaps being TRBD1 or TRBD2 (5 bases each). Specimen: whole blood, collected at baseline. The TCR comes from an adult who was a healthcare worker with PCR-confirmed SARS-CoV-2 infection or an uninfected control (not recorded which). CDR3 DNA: TGTGCCAGTAGTATCGTTGGGGGTACGAATGAGCAGTTCTTC. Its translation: CASSIVGGTNEQFF.